This TCR beta chain was found in a study of radiotherapy plus CTLA-4 blockade in lung cancer. The study, taken as a whole, reports: Blood saw expansion of tumor-derived TCR clones after radiotherapy plus ipilimumab.

A remark on this clone: Its target is not known.

Profiled with immunoSEQ multiplex PCR; TCRdb holds only in-frame clones, not every one. The data show some 110,000 clones, with more than 75% seen just once and about 3.5% held by the top ten. The CDR3 has 12 residues. Deletions cut 6 bases from V and 4 bases from J, with 9 bases between. Germline V lookup: CDR1 MNHEY, CDR2 SVGAGI. The sequence was obtained from a human donor with non-small cell lung cancer that progressed on radiotherapy plus ipilimumab. Some clones in this sample may be carry-over from other donors' samples. The rearrangement joins TRBV6-5 to TRBJ1-1; D not certain. The specimen was peripheral blood, collected from a patient treated with radiotherapy plus ipilimumab. CDR3 protein: CASSRESTEAFF. For the CDR3, the DNA is TGTGCCAGCAGCCGAGAGAGCACTGAAGCTTTCTTT.